Detailed here is one TCR beta chain. As yet, its antigen is unknown. V was clipped by 4 bases and J by 2 bases, with 12 bases between them. This CDR3 contains 16 residues. The germline V gene encodes CDR1 MDHEN and CDR2 SYDVKM. In TCRdb, the 5' RACE reads were re-called with MiXCR into one record per CDR3 protein. Of around 1.7 million distinct CDR3 sequences in the sample, less than 40% were seen once. This sample was taken from a study of identical twins. Regarding the study as a whole: Twin sharing of out-of-frame TCR alpha was underestimated by models in monozygotic pairs. The study reached conclusions through statistical analysis that was cross-sectional, not following the same donors.

The sample was cord blood. J is TRBJ1-6 and V is TRBV28, with TRBD1 as a possible D gene (5 bases). The clonotype comes from a newborn girl in good health. The CDR3 sequence is CASSSREAAYNSPLHF. The CDR3 nucleotides read TGTGCCAGCAGTTCCAGGGAGGCTGCCTATAATTCACCCCTCCACTTT.